This T cell receptor beta chain was sequenced for a study of shared T cell receptors in the human thymus. This clone came up a few times. Only in-frame clones appear in the TCRdb table, and some are missing; sequencing was by immunoSEQ multiplex PCR. The sample has fewer than 700,000 clones, around 89% seen once; the top ten hold 0.01%. This CDR3 is 14 amino acids long. V trimming: 2 bases; J trimming: 2 bases; junction bases outside the gene matches: 2. The germline V gene encodes CDR1 LGHNA and CDR2 YSLEER. This sample was also put to use in a study of human thymus T cells. That study adds: Corrective surgery for congenital heart defects was being performed on the healthy Finnish infants who were the donors. Thymic material originated from resections removed in the course of corrective heart surgery.

The chain employs TRBV4-3 and TRBJ1-1, with 7 bases identical to TRBD1. The sample was thymocytes. The clonotype was recovered from a boy under three years old with a congenital heart defect. CDR3 in DNA: TGCGCCAGCAGCCAACAGGGGGATAACACTGAAGCTTTCTTT. This translates into CASSQQGDNTEAFF.